This note documents a single TCR beta chain sequence. The sample belongs to a study of control samples from healthy donors and cancer patients. Only in-frame clones appear in the TCRdb table, and some are missing; sequencing was by immunoSEQ multiplex PCR. The sample gives about 150,000 clones, 93% of which show up once; roughly 5.7% is in the top ten. This CDR3 comprises 15 residues. Per germline, CDR1 LGHNA and CDR2 YSLEER. Trimming stripped 0 bases from V and 4 bases from J, with 10 bases between. This sequence originates from a man aged 18-30 years in good health. Sequenced material: blood. The V and J genes are TRBV4-3 and TRBJ2-1; D unclear. As DNA, the CDR3 is TGCGCCAGCAGCCAAGAGGGGTTGGGGTACAATGAGCAGTTCTTC. Translated: CASSQEGLGYNEQFF.